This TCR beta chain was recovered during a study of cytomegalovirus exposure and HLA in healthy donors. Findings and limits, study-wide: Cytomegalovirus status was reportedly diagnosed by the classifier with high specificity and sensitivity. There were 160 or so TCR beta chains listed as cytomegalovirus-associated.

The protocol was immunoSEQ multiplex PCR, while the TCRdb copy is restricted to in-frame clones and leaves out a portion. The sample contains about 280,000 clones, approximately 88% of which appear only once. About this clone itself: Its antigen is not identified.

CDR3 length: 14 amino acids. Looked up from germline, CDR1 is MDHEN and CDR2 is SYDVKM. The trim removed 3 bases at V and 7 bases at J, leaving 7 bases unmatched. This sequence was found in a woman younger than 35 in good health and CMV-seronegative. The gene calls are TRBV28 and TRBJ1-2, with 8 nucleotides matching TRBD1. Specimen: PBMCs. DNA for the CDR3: TGTGCCAGCAGTTTGACAGGGGAGGGTCTTGGCTACACCTTC. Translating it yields CASSLTGEGLGYTF.